A selection of T cell receptor beta chains follows, all from one sample in a study of blood T cell repertoires in COVID-19. Clones were read by immunoSEQ multiplex PCR, and TCRdb kept only the in-frame ones, dropping some. Here the sample spans roughly 50,000 clones, roughly 90% being singletons. Sequencing input: peripheral blood. The receptors shown here come from a human donor in a cohort sampled during active COVID-19. CDR3s include the opening cysteine and the closing phenylalanine or tryptophan. The D gene is left open where the match is weak.

d_call	v_call	j_call	cdr3_aa	cdr3_nt
TRBD1	TRBV7-8	TRBJ1-1	CASRSRGYTNTEAFF	TGTGCCAGCAGGAGCAGGGGGTATACGAACACTGAAGCTTTCTTT
TRBD2	TRBV28	TRBJ2-3	CASSLAGGITQYF	TGTGCCAGCAGTTTGGCGGGGGGCATTACGCAGTATTTT
-	TRBV21-1	TRBJ1-5	CASSSPYRSNQPQHF	TGTGCCAGCAGCTCCCCCTACAGGAGCAATCAGCCCCAGCATTTT
-	TRBV28	TRBJ1-1	CASRRQGNTEAFF	TGTGCCAGCAGAAGGCAGGGGAACACTGAAGCTTTCTTT
-	TRBV27	TRBJ1-6	CASSEAGSNSPLHF	TGTGCCAGCAGTGAGGCAGGGTCGAATTCACCCCTCCACTTT
-	TRBV9	TRBJ1-2	CASSPKQNYGYTF	TGTGCCAGCAGCCCCAAACAGAACTATGGCTACACCTTC
-	TRBV30	TRBJ2-3	CAWSGVADTQYF	TGTGCCTGGAGTGGCGTTGCAGATACGCAGTATTTT
TRBD1	TRBV5-5	TRBJ2-5	CASSLGDRGLETQYF	TGTGCCAGCAGCTTGGGAGACAGGGGGCTGGAGACCCAGTACTTC
TRBD1	TRBV9	TRBJ1-4	CASSLQGVEGEKLFF	TGTGCCAGCAGCCTTCAGGGGGTTGAGGGTGAAAAACTGTTTTTT
TRBD2	TRBV4-1	TRBJ2-3	CASSQVLAGLTDTQYF	TGCGCCAGCAGCCAAGTGCTAGCGGGTTTGACAGATACGCAGTATTTT
-	TRBV7-9	TRBJ2-1	CASSLEQRGYNEQFF	TGTGCCAGCAGCTTAGAGCAAAGAGGCTACAATGAGCAGTTCTTC
-	TRBV9	TRBJ2-3	CASEGIFTDTQYF	TGTGCCAGCGAGGGCATCTTTACAGATACGCAGTATTTT